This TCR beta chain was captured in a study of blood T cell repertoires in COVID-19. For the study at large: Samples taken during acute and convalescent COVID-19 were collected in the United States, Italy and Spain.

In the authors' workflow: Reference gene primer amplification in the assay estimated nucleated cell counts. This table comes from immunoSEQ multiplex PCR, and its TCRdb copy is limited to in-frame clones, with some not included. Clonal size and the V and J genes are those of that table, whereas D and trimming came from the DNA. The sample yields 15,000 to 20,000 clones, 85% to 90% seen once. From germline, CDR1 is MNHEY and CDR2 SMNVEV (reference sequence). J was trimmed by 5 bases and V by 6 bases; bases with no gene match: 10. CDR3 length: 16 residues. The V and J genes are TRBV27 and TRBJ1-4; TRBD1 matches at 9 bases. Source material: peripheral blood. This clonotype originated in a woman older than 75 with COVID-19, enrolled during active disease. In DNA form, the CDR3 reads TGTGCCAGCAGGAGGACAGGGGTTTTAGTAAATGAAAAACTGTTTTTT. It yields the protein CASRRTGVLVNEKLFF. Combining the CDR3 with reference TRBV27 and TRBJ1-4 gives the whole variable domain EAQVTQNPRYLITVTGKKLTVTCSQNMNHEYMSWYRQDPGLGLRQIYYSMNVEVTDKGDVPEGYKVSRKEKRNFPLILESPSPNQTSLYFCASRRTGVLVNEKLFFGSGTQLSVL.